These T cell receptor beta chains were read from a single sample in a study of cytomegalovirus exposure and HLA in healthy donors. Data came from immunoSEQ multiplex PCR; TCRdb stores just in-frame clones and leaves some out. The sample comprises around 150,000 clones, approximately 80% of which are singletons, and 2.2% rests with the top ten. Material: PBMCs. Receptor source: a man younger than 45 in good health and CMV-seronegative. Each CDR3 is given with its conserved first and last residue. D genes are given only for firm matches. Size values are once, few and many counts, or a class for expanded clones, and some rows have none.

j_call	v_call	d_call	clone_size	cdr3_aa	cdr3_nt
TRBJ1-2	TRBV30	-	-	CAWSRLHGYTF	TGTGCCTGGAGCCGACTCCATGGCTACACCTTC
TRBJ2-2	TRBV28	-	-	CASSSPGWELFF	TGTGCCAGCAGTTCCCCGGGATGGGAGCTGTTTTTT
TRBJ2-5	TRBV6-5	TRBD1	-	CASSGQGIRETQYF	TGTGCCAGCAGTGGACAGGGAATACGAGAGACCCAGTACTTC
TRBJ1-4	TRBV14	-	few	CASSLAGVMDEKLFF	TGTGCCAGCAGTCTTGCCGGGGTCATGGATGAAAAACTGTTTTTT
TRBJ2-1	TRBV7-2	-	-	CASSTYQGGEQFF	TGTGCCAGCAGCACCTACCAGGGGGGTGAGCAGTTCTTC
TRBJ2-1	TRBV4-2	TRBD2	-	CASSLQVGGAGDEQFF	TGTGCCAGCAGCCTCCAAGTGGGGGGAGCGGGAGATGAGCAGTTCTTC
TRBJ2-5	TRBV13	TRBD2	-	CASSQRDGGWEQYF	TGTGCCAGCAGCCAACGGGACGGGGGGTGGGAGCAGTACTTC
TRBJ2-1	TRBV12-5	-	-	CASGSGLTYNEQFF	TGTGCTAGTGGTTCGGGACTCACCTACAATGAGCAGTTCTTC
TRBJ2-7	TRBV4-1	TRBD1	-	CASSQEGAGGYEQYF	TGCGCCAGCAGCCAAGAAGGGGCAGGGGGCTACGAGCAGTACTTC
TRBJ1-5	TRBV7-9	-	-	CASSFPDQPQHF	TGTGCCAGCAGCTTCCCCGATCAGCCCCAGCATTTT
TRBJ1-5	TRBV15	-	-	CATSREQYQPQHF	TGTGCCACCAGCAGAGAACAGTATCAGCCCCAGCATTTT
TRBJ1-2	TRBV28	-	-	CASSLISPVLKLGYTF	TGTGCCAGCAGCCTAATTTCCCCTGTTCTTAAGCTTGGCTACACCTTC
TRBJ2-7	TRBV7-2	-	-	CASSYGGSYEQYF	TGTGCCAGCAGTTATGGAGGGAGCTACGAGCAGTACTTC
TRBJ2-3	TRBV28	TRBD2	-	CASSQGLGSQYF	TGTGCCAGCAGCCAGGGACTAGGGTCGCAGTATTTT
TRBJ1-4	TRBV29-1	-	-	CSGVDSKGEKLFF	TGCAGCGGGGTGGACAGTAAGGGTGAAAAACTGTTTTTT
TRBJ1-5	TRBV6-5	-	few	CASSRTGPYQPQHF	TGTGCCAGCAGTCGTACAGGGCCCTATCAGCCCCAGCATTTT
TRBJ2-5	TRBV27	TRBD2	once	CASSLLTSGREETQYF	TGTGCCAGCAGTTTGCTCACTAGCGGGAGGGAAGAGACCCAGTACTTC
TRBJ1-2	TRBV29-1	TRBD1	-	CSAHGQENYGYTF	TGCAGCGCCCACGGACAGGAGAACTATGGCTACACCTTC
TRBJ2-1	TRBV6-5	TRBD2	-	CASSFTSGRNNEQFF	TGTGCCAGCAGTTTCACTAGCGGGAGGAACAATGAGCAGTTCTTC
TRBJ1-5	TRBV5-6	-	few	CASSSKTGFSNQPQHF	TGTGCCAGCAGCAGCAAAACAGGGTTTAGCAATCAGCCCCAGCATTTT
TRBJ2-7	TRBV27	TRBD1	-	CASREVAGTGLYEQYF	TGTGCCAGCAGAGAAGTGGCCGGGACAGGACTTTACGAGCAGTACTTC
TRBJ1-2	TRBV6-6	-	-	CASSYSGGEAF	TGTGCCAGCAGTTACTCGGGGGGGGAGGCCTTC
TRBJ2-3	TRBV19	TRBD2	once	CASSMVGTSGSNTQYF	TGTGCCAGTAGTATGGTTGGGACTAGCGGCTCAAATACGCAGTATTTT
TRBJ1-3	TRBV18	TRBD1	once	CASSPPGQRSGNTIYF	TGTGCCAGCTCACCACCGGGACAGCGCTCTGGAAACACCATATATTTT
TRBJ2-3	TRBV11-2	-	-	CASSLGNGGLSTDTQYF	TGTGCCAGCAGCTTAGGCAACGGGGGACTTAGCACAGATACGCAGTATTTT
TRBJ2-5	TRBV2	-	-	CASMWQQETQYF	TGTGCCAGCATGTGGCAGCAAGAGACCCAGTACTTC
TRBJ2-7	TRBV29-1	TRBD1	-	CSVGRDRVHEQYF	TGCAGCGTTGGACGGGACAGGGTCCACGAGCAGTACTTC
TRBJ2-7	TRBV25-1	-	-	CASSEGGLYEQYF	TGTGCCAGCAGTGAAGGGGGGTTATACGAGCAGTACTTC
TRBJ1-2	TRBV7-2	-	once	CASSLDRTTNYGYTF	TGTGCCAGCAGCTTAGACAGGACCACTAACTATGGCTACACCTTC
TRBJ2-1	TRBV29-1	-	-	CSGDPSGGDEQFF	TGCAGCGGCGATCCAAGCGGTGGCGATGAGCAGTTCTTC
TRBJ1-2	TRBV28	-	-	CASTPSQYGYTF	TGTGCCAGCACCCCCTCGCAGTATGGCTACACCTTC
TRBJ1-2	TRBV29-1	-	-	CSVGMGGLNYGYTF	TGCAGCGTTGGAATGGGGGGGCTTAACTATGGCTACACCTTC
TRBJ1-1	TRBV11-2	-	-	CASSVQGSGEAFF	TGTGCCAGCAGCGTACAGGGTTCGGGTGAAGCTTTCTTT
TRBJ2-7	TRBV28	-	-	CASSHPDSPYEQYF	TGTGCCAGCAGTCACCCCGATAGCCCCTACGAGCAGTACTTC
TRBJ2-2	TRBV27	-	-	CASSKNQGPNTGELFF	TGTGCCAGCTCGAAGAACCAGGGCCCGAACACCGGGGAGCTGTTTTTT